This T cell receptor (beta chain) originates from a study of response to subunit inactivated influenza vaccine. As concerns this clonotype: Antigen: not known.

Study-wide findings and caveats: Researchers suggested that each seasonal influenza vaccination recruits few new T cells.

This CDR3 comprises 14 residues. Germline V gene lookup returns CDR1 KGHDR and CDR2 SFDVKD. The V gene lost 4 bases and the J gene lost 3 bases, with 12 bases spanning the gap. TCRdb re-analysed the RT-PCR reads in MiXCR, keeping a single row per CDR3 protein. The table records 150,000 or so distinct CDR3 sequences, around 10% of them present only once. Sample: CD8+ T cells sorted from PBMCs, taken roughly 24 months after vaccination. The source of this sequence is a man aged 50-75 years who received an inactivated influenza vaccine. The V gene is TRBV24-1, the J gene TRBJ2-7; a possible D gene is TRBD1 (6 bases). The CDR3 sequence: CATSEMDRNYEQYF. The CDR3 DNA is TGTGCCACCAGTGAGATGGACAGAAACTACGAGCAGTACTTC.